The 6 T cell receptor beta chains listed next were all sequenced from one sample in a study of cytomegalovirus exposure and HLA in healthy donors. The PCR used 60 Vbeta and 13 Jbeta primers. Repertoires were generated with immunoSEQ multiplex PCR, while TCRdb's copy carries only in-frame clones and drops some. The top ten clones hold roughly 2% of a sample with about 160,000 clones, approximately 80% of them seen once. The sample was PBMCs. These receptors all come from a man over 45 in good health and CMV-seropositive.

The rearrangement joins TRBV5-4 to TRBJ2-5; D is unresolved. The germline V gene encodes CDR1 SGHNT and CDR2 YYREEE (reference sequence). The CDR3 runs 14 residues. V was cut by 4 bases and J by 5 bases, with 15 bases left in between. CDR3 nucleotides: TGTGCCAGCAGCAGGCGAGGTGGTGCGGAGACCCAGTACTTC. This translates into CASSRRGGAETQYF.

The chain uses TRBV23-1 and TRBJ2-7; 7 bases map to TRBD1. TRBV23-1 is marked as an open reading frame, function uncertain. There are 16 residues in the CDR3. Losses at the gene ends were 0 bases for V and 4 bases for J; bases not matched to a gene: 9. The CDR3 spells CASSQSNWDRDYEQYF. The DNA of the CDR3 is TGCGCCAGCAGTCAATCCAATTGGGACAGAGATTACGAGCAGTACTTC.

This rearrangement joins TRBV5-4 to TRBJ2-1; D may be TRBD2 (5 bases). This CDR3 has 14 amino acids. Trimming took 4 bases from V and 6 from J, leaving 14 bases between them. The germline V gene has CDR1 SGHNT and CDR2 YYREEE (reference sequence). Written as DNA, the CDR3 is TGTGCCAGCAGCCGGGAAGGGATGGGCAATGAGCAGTTCTTC. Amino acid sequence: CASSREGMGNEQFF.

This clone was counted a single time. The CDR3 sequence: CASSSRNSGANVLTF. In DNA form, the CDR3 reads TGTGCCAGCAGCTCTAGGAACTCTGGGGCCAACGTCCTGACTTTC. V usage is TRBV27 and J usage is TRBJ2-6; no definite D call. The CDR3 is 15 residues long. Trimming pared 6 bases from V and 0 bases from J, leaving 9 bases between. The germline V gene has CDR1 MNHEY and CDR2 SMNVEV (reference sequence).

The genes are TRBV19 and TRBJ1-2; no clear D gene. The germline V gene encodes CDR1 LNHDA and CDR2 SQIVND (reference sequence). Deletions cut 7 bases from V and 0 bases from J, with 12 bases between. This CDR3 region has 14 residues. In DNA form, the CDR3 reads TGTGCCAGTAACCTCTTAAGCGCTAACTATGGCTACACCTTC. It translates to CASNLLSANYGYTF.

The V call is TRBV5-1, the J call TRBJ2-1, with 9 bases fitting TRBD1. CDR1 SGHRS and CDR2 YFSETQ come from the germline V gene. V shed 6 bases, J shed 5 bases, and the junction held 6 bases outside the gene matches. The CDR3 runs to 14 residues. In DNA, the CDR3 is TGCGCCAGCAAGCCGGGACAGGGAAACAATGAGCAGTTCTTC. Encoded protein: CASKPGQGNNEQFF.